This T cell receptor beta chain was identified in a study of blood T cells in healthy people across ages. General study findings and limits: TCR beta diversity correlated strongly with naive T cell percentage.

A word on this clonotype: Its antigen is not known.

CDR1 is LNHNV, CDR2 YYDKDF, per germline (reference sequence). This CDR3 has 15 residues. The germline V and J ends were trimmed by 9 bases and 4 bases, with 21 bases remaining between them. The authors ran a second PCR of roughly 6 to 12 cycles using a sample-barcoded 5' primer and a J-beta primer mix. TCRdb called the 5' RACE reads again in MiXCR, with one record for every CDR3 protein. The repertoire holds fewer than 2,000,000 distinct CDR3 sequences, with almost 35% as singletons. This clonotype originated in a woman in her thirties in good health. The chain joins TRBV15 to TRBJ1-1; maybe TRBD1 (5 bases). Specimen: blood. The CDR3 spells CATVVWGERGTEAFF. CDR3 bases: TGTGCCACGGTAGTTTGGGGGGAAAGGGGCACTGAAGCTTTCTTT.